The rows below give T cell receptor beta chains drawn from one sample of a study of memory CD4+ T cells and cytomegalovirus serostatus. Sequenced by immunoSEQ multiplex PCR; TCRdb stores in-frame clones only, minus some. In the table there are under 85,000 clones, around 82% of which are singletons. Material for sequencing was memory CD4+ T cells from blood. These receptors all stem from an adult in good health and CMV-seropositive. The CDR3 runs from the conserved cysteine through the conserved F or W. D genes are given only for firm matches. Size is omitted from some rows. Given values are once, few, many or a class for expanded clones.

D,V,J,size,DNA,CDR3
-,TRBV15,TRBJ1-4,-,TGTGCCACCAGCAGAGATAAGGCGGCGGAGAATGAAAAACTGTTTTTT,CATSRDKAAENEKLFF
-,TRBV30,TRBJ2-2,-,TGTGCCTGGAGCCGACGGAGAGCGAACACCGGGGAGCTGTTTTTT,CAWSRRRANTGELFF
-,TRBV2,TRBJ2-7,-,TGTGCCAGCAGATCCGAGGGGCGCCGCGAGCAGTACTTC,CASRSEGRREQYF
TRBD1,TRBV7-9,TRBJ1-6,few,TGTGCCAGCAGCTTGGGACAGGGATCACCCCTCCACTTT,CASSLGQGSPLHF
-,TRBV7-9,TRBJ1-1,few,TGTGCCAGCAGCTTGGATGCCTTAACGGCTTTCTTT,CASSLDALTAFF
TRBD2,TRBV7-2,TRBJ2-5,-,TGTGCCAGCAGCTCGGTAATTAGCGGGCTCCCCGGATCGTGGACCCAGTACTTC,CASSSVISGLPGSWTQYF
TRBD1,TRBV5-6,TRBJ2-7,-,TGTGCCAGCAGCCCCACAGGGGGGTCCTACGAGCAGTACTTC,CASSPTGGSYEQYF
-,TRBV4-2,TRBJ1-2,-,TGTGCCAGCAGCCAAGGGTTAACAGGCAGGTATGGCTACACCTTC,CASSQGLTGRYGYTF
-,TRBV6-1,TRBJ1-5,-,TGTGCCAGCCTCGTCGGGGGCGATCAGCCCCAGCATTTT,CASLVGGDQPQHF
-,TRBV6-6,TRBJ1-2,-,TGTGCCAGCGCTATCACTCGGGGCTACACCTTC,CASAITRGYTF
-,TRBV6-1,TRBJ1-3,-,TGTGCCAGCAGTGATAGGGTGTGGGCCTCTGGAAACACCATATATTTT,CASSDRVWASGNTIYF
TRBD1,TRBV5-1,TRBJ1-3,-,TGCGCCAGCAGCGGGCGGACAGGGGAAGGAAACACCATATATTTT,CASSGRTGEGNTIYF
TRBD2,TRBV5-1,TRBJ2-1,-,TGCGCCAGCAGCTTGACGGGAGCGGGGGGGCATGAGCAGTTCTTC,CASSLTGAGGHEQFF
-,TRBV7-7,TRBJ1-4,-,TGTGCTAGCAGCTTAGCCTTAGGTGAAAAACTGTTTTTT,CASSLALGEKLFF